Below are 24 T cell receptor beta chains sequenced from a single sample in a study of T cell changes during pregnancy in multiple sclerosis. Clones were sequenced by immunoSEQ multiplex PCR, and TCRdb holds only the in-frame ones, with some missing. The sample lists about 46,000 clones, 94% occurring once. Sequenced material: CD8+ T cells from peripheral blood mononuclear cells, taken in the first trimester of pregnancy. The receptors here all came from a female donor with multiple sclerosis, enrolled in a pregnancy study.

This clone appeared once. The J gene is TRBJ2-2, the V gene TRBV10-3; a weak D match, TRBD2 (6 bases). Germline assignment: CDR1 ENHRY and CDR2 SYGVKD. There are 12 residues in the CDR3. Trimming took off 6 bases at V and 7 bases at J, with 9 bases between the two ends. CDR3 coding DNA: TGTGCCATCAGCGGGGAGGACGGGGAGCTGTTTTTT. Translating gives CAISGEDGELFF.

The chain recombines TRBV7-9 with TRBJ1-4; D gene uncertain. Trimming stripped 1 base from V and 10 bases from J, with 4 bases between. The germline V gene has CDR1 SEHNR and CDR2 FQNEAQ (reference sequence). CDR3 size: 11 residues. In DNA, the CDR3 is TGTGCCAGCAGCTTAGTCGGAAAACTGTTTTTT. Encoded protein: CASSLVGKLFF.

This clone was counted a few times. This sample also contains other DNA sequences that code for the same CDR3. This sequence joins TRBV7-9 and TRBJ2-7, with D unresolved. CDR1 and CDR2 (germline): SEHNR, FQNEAQ (reference sequence). V gave up 6 bases and J gave up 2 bases, with 5 bases separating them. The CDR3 length is 11 residues. CDR3: CASSSTYEQYF. Here the CDR3 DNA reads TGTGCCAGCAGTTCCACCTACGAGCAGTACTTC.

The J gene is TRBJ2-7, the V gene TRBV27; D remains unclear. This CDR3 has 14 amino acids. V lost 6 bases and J 2 bases, leaving 14 bases between the germline ends. The germline gives CDR1 MNHEY, CDR2 SMNVEV (reference sequence). In DNA, the CDR3 is TGTGCCAGCAGCTTAACTATAACCGCCTACGAGCAGTACTTC. Its translation: CASSLTITAYEQYF.

This clone was seen once. The chain uses TRBV10-3 and TRBJ2-7; 9 bases map to TRBD2. Germline-derived CDR1 and CDR2 are ENHRY and SYGVKD. The CDR3 runs to 16 residues. The V and J ends lost 0 bases and 7 bases, in that order; junction bases with no gene match: 10. The CDR3 sequence: CAISESVASGTSEQYF. The CDR3 coding sequence is TGTGCCATCAGTGAGTCGGTGGCTAGCGGGACCTCGGAGCAGTACTTC.

The CDR3 spells CASSTGGLGYTF. The CDR3 DNA sequence: TGCGCCAGCTCGACAGGGGGCCTTGGCTACACCTTC. The genes are TRBV23-1 and TRBJ1-2, with TRBD1 matching over 10 bases. TRBV23-1 is labeled an ORF, and its function is uncertain. This CDR3 is built from 12 residues. The V gene end was trimmed by 8 bases and the J gene end by 7 bases; junction bases not matched to a gene: 4.

The chain is built from TRBV27 and TRBJ2-1; the D gene is possibly TRBD2 (7 bases). V was pared by 1 base and J by 10 bases, with 23 bases between. Germline V gene sequence: CDR1 MNHEY, CDR2 SMNVEV (reference sequence). There are 17 residues in the CDR3. The CDR3, as DNA: TGTGCCAGCAGTTTATGGAGGGGGGGGCCCTCCACAGGGGAGCAGTTCTTC. It yields the protein CASSLWRGGPSTGEQFF.

The V call is TRBV18, the J call TRBJ1-6; D is unresolved. CDR3 size: 17 residues. Trimming left V 0 bases short and J 0 bases short, with 9 bases between. Germline CDR1 reads KGHSH; CDR2 reads LQKENI. Here the CDR3 DNA reads TGTGCCAGCTCACCACCTCCCGCGAGCTCCTATAATTCACCCCTCCACTTT. This encodes CASSPPPASSYNSPLHF.

V gene TRBV19 combines with J gene TRBJ2-7; 10 nucleotides agree with TRBD1. This CDR3 is built from 14 residues. Germline CDR1 and CDR2: LNHDA and SQIVND (reference sequence). V lost 4 bases to trimming and J lost 3 bases; unmatched junction nucleotides: 3. CDR3 amino acids: CASSNGQGVYEQYF. The CDR3 nucleotides are TGTGCCAGTAGTAATGGACAGGGGGTCTACGAGCAGTACTTC.

The chain joins TRBV11-2 to TRBJ2-1; D is unresolved. CDR3 length: 13 amino acids. The V and J ends lost 6 bases and 5 bases respectively, with 11 bases between them. Germline-derived CDR1 and CDR2 are SGHAT and FQNNGV. Written as DNA, the CDR3 is TGTGCCAGCAGAAGCACACGGGACAATGAGCAGTTCTTC. This gives the protein CASRSTRDNEQFF.

V usage is TRBV7-9 and J usage is TRBJ2-5; maybe TRBD2 (5 bases). V was cut by 4 bases and J by 1 base, with 10 bases left in between. Germline CDR1 is SEHNR and CDR2 is FQNEAQ (reference sequence). This CDR3 contains 14 residues. The CDR3 sequence is CASSSGGPQETQYF. CDR3 in DNA: TGTGCCAGCAGCTCGGGCGGGCCCCAAGAGACCCAGTACTTC.

The chain is built from TRBV4-3 and TRBJ2-7, with D perhaps matching TRBD1 (6 bases). The germline V gene has CDR1 LGHNA and CDR2 YSLEER. Trimming removed 4 bases from V and 4 bases from J, with 11 bases in between. The CDR3 runs 13 residues. The DNA for the CDR3 is TGCGCCAGCAGCCGATCCAGGGGATACGAGCAGTACTTC. Amino acids: CASSRSRGYEQYF.

This sequence joins TRBV11-2 and TRBJ2-6; TRBD1 might be the D (6 bases). The CDR3 runs 18 residues. The V and J ends lost 1 base and 0 bases respectively, with 13 bases between them. The germline V gene encodes CDR1 SGHAT and CDR2 FQNNGV. This chain's CDR3 is CASSLGGGRGSGANVLTF. The CDR3, as DNA: TGTGCCAGCAGCTTAGGAGGGGGTAGGGGCTCTGGGGCCAACGTCCTGACTTTC.

V is TRBV18 and J is TRBJ2-5; D not certain. Germline V gene data show CDR1 as KGHSH and CDR2 as LQKENI. The CDR3 is 14 amino acids. Deletions cut 3 bases from V and 2 bases from J, with 10 bases between. CDR3 sequence reads: CASSPEIRQETQYF. CDR3 DNA sequence: TGTGCCAGCTCACCTGAAATACGGCAAGAGACCCAGTACTTC.

V gene TRBV7-6 combines with J gene TRBJ2-7; 9 bases line up with TRBD2. J gave up 6 bases and V 1 base, and 7 bases lay outside the gene matches. The CDR3 totals 15 residues. Germline assignment: CDR1 SGHVS and CDR2 FNYEAQ. The CDR3 nucleotides read TGTGCCAGCAGCTTAGGGCGGGAGGGGTCTTTCGAGCAGTACTTC. Its protein product is CASSLGREGSFEQYF.

The chain employs TRBV9 and TRBJ2-5; tentative D call: TRBD2 (6 bases). This CDR3 region has 16 residues. Trimming removed 0 bases at V and 3 bases at J, with 15 bases between. CDR1 and CDR2 (germline): SGDLS, YYNGEE. In DNA, the CDR3 is TGTGCCAGCAGCGTAGGAGTGGGAGGTCGGGAAGAGACCCAGTACTTC. Translated, it gives CASSVGVGGREETQYF.

This chain joins TRBV11-2 and TRBJ2-7; 13 bases match TRBD2. The V segment lost 3 bases and the J segment 2 bases; nucleotides outside the gene matches: 10. CDR3 length: 18 amino acids. CDR1 is SGHAT and CDR2 is FQNNGV in the germline V gene. The CDR3 here is CASSFGLAGASIAYEQYF. The CDR3 DNA is TGTGCCAGCAGCTTCGGACTAGCGGGAGCGAGTATTGCCTACGAGCAGTACTTC.

V usage is TRBV18 and J usage is TRBJ1-4; D is unresolved. Per the germline V gene, CDR1 is KGHSH and CDR2 is LQKENI. This CDR3 is 14 amino acids long. Trimming shortened V by 0 bases and J by 0 bases, and 2 bases separated the two germline ends. CDR3: CASSPPTTNEKLFF. Here the CDR3 DNA reads TGTGCCAGCTCACCACCTACAACTAATGAAAAACTGTTTTTT.

This clone came up many times. The chain joins TRBV2 to TRBJ2-2; maybe TRBD2 (5 bases). V was trimmed by 7 bases and J by 6 bases, leaving 12 bases between them. CDR1 is SNHLY, CDR2 FYNNEI, per germline. The CDR3 runs 13 residues. CDR3 nucleotide sequence: TGTGCCAGCAAGGATTGGGGAGCCGGGGAGCTGTTTTTT. Its translation: CASKDWGAGELFF.

The chain is built from TRBV7-9 and TRBJ2-7, with 9 bases lining up with TRBD1. Germline V CDR1 and CDR2: SEHNR, FQNEAQ (reference sequence). The CDR3 runs 16 residues. V lost 4 bases and J lost 2; bases outside the gene matches: 9. In DNA, the CDR3 is TGTGCCAGCAGCTCAACCGGGACAGGGCATCCCTACGAGCAGTACTTC. Translation gives CASSSTGTGHPYEQYF.

The V call is TRBV6-5, the J call TRBJ2-5, with D unclear. The V and J ends lost 6 bases and 5 bases respectively, with 7 bases between them. The germline CDR1 and CDR2 sequences are MNHEY and SVGAGI. The CDR3 extends over 11 amino acids. Written as DNA, the CDR3 is TGTGCCAGCAGCCCCGGGGAGACCCAGTACTTC. Translated: CASSPGETQYF.

The chain recombines TRBV15 with TRBJ2-7; TRBD1 matches 7 bases. CDR3 length: 14 residues. Germline CDR1 LNHNV, CDR2 YYDKDF (reference sequence). Trimming at V came to 3 bases and at J to 0 bases, leaving 2 bases not matched to a gene. The CDR3 spells CATSSTGASYEQYF. The CDR3 nucleotides are TGTGCCACCAGCAGCACAGGGGCCTCCTACGAGCAGTACTTC.

Only a few counts were recorded for this clone. V is TRBV21-1 and J is TRBJ2-7; no check of the table's D call, TRBD1, against the DNA was made. TRBV21-1 is marked as a pseudogene. This CDR3 has 15 amino acids. As DNA, the CDR3 is TGTGCCCAGGGAGGACCCGGGACAGCTTTCGGCGAGCAGTACTTC. Translation: CAQGGPGTAFGEQYF.

V is TRBV6-4 and J is TRBJ2-2; 8 nucleotides agree with TRBD1. V gave up 2 bases and J gave up 3 bases; unmatched junction bases: 2. Per germline, CDR1 MRHNA and CDR2 SNTAGT. There are 15 residues in the CDR3. The CDR3 spells CASSDRTGHTGELFF. CDR3 bases: TGTGCCAGCAGTGACCGGACAGGGCACACCGGGGAGCTGTTTTTT.